One and the same sample provided the 30 T cell receptor beta chains below, sequenced in a study of T-cell reconstitution after alpha-beta-depleted transplantation in children. Unique molecular identifiers featured in how the TCRbeta library was prepared. Via MiXCR, TCRdb re-called the PCR reads, giving one row per CDR3 protein. The table includes over 550,000 distinct CDR3 sequences, under 12% detected once. Sequencing used PBMCs from the stem cell graft donor, obtained from the stem cell graft. Every receptor here comes from a human donor who donated a stem cell graft to a child with acute myeloid leukemia.

At least ten counts were recorded for this clonotype. V is TRBV4-3 and J is TRBJ2-1; TRBD2 agrees at 8 bases. Looked up from germline, CDR1 is LGHNA and CDR2 is YSLEER. The CDR3 totals 15 residues. Unmatched junction bases numbered 2, after V lost 1 base and J lost 3 bases. The CDR3 sequence: CASSQGSGSYNEQFF. The CDR3 nucleotides read TGCGCCAGCAGCCAAGGGAGCGGGAGCTACAATGAGCAGTTCTTC.

This clonotype was observed a handful of times. The chain joins TRBV12-3 or TRBV12-4 to TRBJ2-1; the match to TRBD2 covers 9 bases. The CDR3 totals 16 residues. The V and J ends lost 6 bases and 8 bases, in that order; junction bases with no gene match: 14. CDR3 amino acids: CASSWIPGLAFHEQFF. In DNA, the CDR3 is TGTGCCAGCAGCTGGATCCCGGGACTAGCTTTCCATGAGCAGTTCTTC.

In its sample, this clonotype was seen a few times. The chain couples TRBV6-1 to TRBJ2-3; D is perhaps TRBD1 (6 bases). The germline CDR1 and CDR2 sequences are MNHNS and SASEGT. Trimming stripped 4 bases from V and 0 bases from J, with 11 bases between. The CDR3 has 15 residues. The CDR3 DNA follows: TGTGCCAGCAGTGCCTGGACAGCCAGCACAGATACGCAGTATTTT. Its translation: CASSAWTASTDTQYF.

This chain uses TRBV7-8 with TRBJ2-3; D not certain. This CDR3 has 14 amino acids. The germline V gene encodes CDR1 SGHVS and CDR2 FQNEAQ. Trimming shortened V by 3 bases and J by 0 bases, and 7 bases separated the two germline ends. The CDR3 region is CASSFDGSTDTQYF. Written as DNA, the CDR3 is TGTGCCAGCAGCTTTGACGGTAGCACAGATACGCAGTATTTT.

Details on this clonotype: This could be a read error, since a much larger clone is one nucleotide away. The gene calls are TRBV10-3 and TRBJ2-1; TRBD2 aligns across 8 bases. Germline V CDR1 and CDR2: ENHRY, SYGVKD. V dropped 2 bases and J dropped 2; count of bases not matched to a gene: 11. The CDR3 contains 18 residues. The CDR3 loop is CAISERLARERPYNEQFF. CDR3 bases: TGTGCCATCAGTGAGCGACTAGCGCGAGAGAGACCCTACAATGAGCAGTTCTTC.

This clonotype occurred a few times. This sequence joins TRBV6-2 or TRBV6-3 and TRBJ2-1; 7 positions agree with TRBD2. With V trimmed by 7 bases and J by 4 bases, 10 bases remained unmatched. In germline, CDR1 is MNHEY, CDR2 SVGEGT. The CDR3 is made up of 15 amino acids. In DNA form, the CDR3 reads TGTGCCAGCACCCCGCGGGAGAGGGTGTACAATGAGCAGTTCTTC. Protein product: CASTPRERVYNEQFF.

This chain links TRBV30 with TRBJ1-5, with a possible D match to TRBD1 (6 bases). This CDR3 spans 18 amino acids. Trimming pared 5 bases from V and 7 bases from J, leaving 30 bases between. Germline values: CDR1 GTSNPN, CDR2 SVGIG (reference sequence). CDR3 region: CAWWGQGRAGLFKQPQHF. Written as DNA, the CDR3 is TGTGCCTGGTGGGGCCAGGGGCGGGCCGGCTTATTCAAGCAGCCCCAGCATTTT.

This clonotype was seen many times. V usage is TRBV29-1 and J usage is TRBJ2-4; tentative D call: TRBD1 (6 bases). This CDR3 region has 14 residues. Looked up from germline, CDR1 is SQVTM and CDR2 is ANQGSEA. V lost 5 bases and J lost 1, with 12 bases in between. As DNA, the CDR3 is TGCAGCGTTCTGCCTACAGGGGCCAAAAACATTCAGTACTTC. It yields the protein CSVLPTGAKNIQYF.

The V gene is TRBV7-3, the J gene TRBJ2-1; no reliable D call. The V end lost 5 bases, the J end lost 10 bases, and 12 bases lay between the germline ends. The V gene's germline CDR1 is SGHTA and CDR2 FQGTGA. The CDR3 consists of 12 residues. The CDR3 loop is CASSLSGSEQFF. In nucleotides, the CDR3 is TGTGCCAGCAGCCTATCGGGTTCCGAGCAGTTCTTC.

In this sample, this clonotype turned up a few times. This sequence joins TRBV5-1 and TRBJ1-2, with TRBD1 matching over 9 bases. The CDR3 is made up of 14 amino acids. The trim removed 1 base at V and 8 bases at J, leaving 6 bases unmatched. CDR1 SGHRS and CDR2 YFSETQ come from the germline V gene. The CDR3 DNA follows: TGCGCCAGCAGCTTGACCGGACAGGGGATCGGCTACACCTTC. It is translated as CASSLTGQGIGYTF.

This clonotype occurred many times. This rearrangement joins TRBV29-1 to TRBJ2-7; D is possibly TRBD1 (5 bases). The V end lost 2 bases, the J end lost 5 bases, and 10 bases lay between the germline ends. The germline CDR1 and CDR2 sequences are SQVTM and ANQGSEA. This CDR3 comprises 12 residues. CDR3 sequence: CSVELQGNEQYF. For the CDR3, the DNA is TGCAGCGTTGAATTGCAGGGAAACGAGCAGTACTTC.

The rearrangement joins TRBV7-9 to TRBJ2-4, with 7 bases aligning to TRBD1. The V gene's germline CDR1 is SEHNR and CDR2 FQNEAQ (reference sequence). This CDR3 has 14 residues. V lost 1 base to trimming and J lost 5 bases; unmatched junction nucleotides: 2. The DNA of the CDR3 is TGTGCCAGCAGCTTAGGAGGGGGCGAAAACATTCAGTACTTC. It is translated as CASSLGGGENIQYF.

The chain uses TRBV7-3 and TRBJ1-4; D is unresolved. V lost 0 bases and J lost 11, with 22 bases in between. There are 17 residues in the CDR3. Germline V gives CDR1 SGHTA, CDR2 FQGTGA. The CDR3, as DNA: TGTGCCAGCAGCTTAACGGGAGGAAGGACCACCAGACTTAAACTGTTTTTT. Protein sequence: CASSLTGGRTTRLKLFF.

This clonotype was detected a few times. The chain links TRBV20-1 to TRBJ2-6; TRBD2 agrees at 7 bases. CDR3 length: 19 residues. Trimming removed 2 bases from V and 0 bases from J; junction bases left unmatched: 13. Germline V gives CDR1 DFQATT, CDR2 SNEGSKA (reference sequence). CDR3 bases: TGCAGTGCTAGATACGGGGGACTAACGCCATTCTCTGGGGCCAACGTCCTGACTTTC. This translates into CSARYGGLTPFSGANVLTF.

This chain uses TRBV12-3 or TRBV12-4 with TRBJ1-5; tentatively, D is TRBD1 (5 bases). V lost 3 bases and J 7 bases, leaving 13 bases between the germline ends. There are 14 residues in the CDR3. The CDR3 spells CASSFGGSGQPQHF. In nucleotides, the CDR3 is TGTGCCAGCAGTTTCGGGGGTTCAGGACAGCCCCAGCATTTT.

The chain uses TRBV7-8 and TRBJ2-5, with D possibly matching TRBD1 (5 bases). The CDR3 covers 14 residues. V was shortened by 1 base and J by 6 bases, with 12 bases between the two germline ends. The germline gives CDR1 SGHVS, CDR2 FQNEAQ. The CDR3 coding sequence is TGTGCCAGCAGCTTAGGGCAGGGTTTCCAGACCCAGTACTTC. It yields the protein CASSLGQGFQTQYF.

In this sample, this clonotype turned up many times. V gene TRBV6-5 combines with J gene TRBJ2-3, with a possible D match to TRBD1 (5 bases). This CDR3 has 14 amino acids. V shed 2 bases and J shed 4 bases, with 10 bases lying between them. From germline, CDR1 is MNHEY and CDR2 SVGAGI. The chain's CDR3 is CASSYRQWADTQYF. In DNA form, the CDR3 reads TGTGCCAGCAGTTACCGACAGTGGGCAGATACGCAGTATTTT.

The chain links TRBV11-2 to TRBJ2-1; 8 positions agree with TRBD1. The CDR3 has 14 amino acids. Germline loops: CDR1 SGHAT, CDR2 FQNNGV. Trimming cost V 2 bases and J 10 bases; bases outside gene matches: 7. CDR3 residues: CASSLQGAAGEQFF. The DNA for the CDR3 is TGTGCCAGCAGCTTACAGGGGGCAGCAGGCGAGCAGTTCTTC.

V usage is TRBV15 and J usage is TRBJ1-5; 7 bases are a match to TRBD1. Germline CDR1 reads LNHNV; CDR2 reads YYDKDF (reference sequence). The CDR3 runs to 16 residues. V lost 0 bases, J lost 3 bases, and 5 bases stayed unmatched. The chain's CDR3 is CATSRDQGTANQPQHF. The CDR3 nucleotides read TGTGCCACCAGCAGAGATCAAGGGACAGCCAATCAGCCCCAGCATTTT. The complete variable domain, with remaining parts taken from reference TRBV15 and TRBJ1-5, reads DAMVIQNPRYQVTQFGKPVTLSCSQTLNHNVMYWYQQKSSQAPKLLFHYYDKDFNNEADTPDNFQSRRPNTSFCFLDIRSPGLGDTAMYLCATSRDQGTANQPQHFGDGTRLSIL.

The table lists this clonotype with many counts. V usage is TRBV12-3 or TRBV12-4 and J usage is TRBJ2-2, with 7 bases that match TRBD2. The CDR3 is 13 amino acids. The CDR3 spells CAGGGRYTGELFF. CDR3 bases: TGTGCAGGAGGCGGGAGATACACCGGGGAGCTGTTTTTT.

The chain employs TRBV25-1 and TRBJ1-4, with 9 bases matching TRBD1. The ends lost 6 bases at V and 10 bases at J; junction bases unmatched: 9. This CDR3 is built from 14 residues. CDR1 is MGHDK and CDR2 is SYGVNS in the germline V gene. Here the CDR3 reads CASSPGTGYGKLFF. The CDR3, as DNA: TGTGCCAGCAGCCCCGGGACAGGGTACGGAAAACTGTTTTTT.

This clonotype has at least ten counts. This chain links TRBV20-1 with TRBJ2-2; no reliable D call. The germline V and J ends were trimmed by 4 bases and 7 bases, with 19 bases remaining between them. Germline V gene sequence: CDR1 DFQATT, CDR2 SNEGSKA (reference sequence). The CDR3 runs to 15 residues. CDR3 protein: CSANPSGLGFGELFF. The CDR3 nucleotides are TGCAGTGCTAACCCCTCCGGTCTAGGGTTCGGGGAGCTGTTTTTT.

This clonotype occurred a few times. The chain joins TRBV15 to TRBJ2-3; D remains unclear. CDR1 LNHNV and CDR2 YYDKDF come from the germline V gene (reference sequence). The CDR3 consists of 14 residues. Trimming left V 2 bases short and J 5 bases short, with 11 bases between. CDR3 bases: TGTGCCACCAGCAGATTAACCCCGGGAGATACGCAGTATTTT. As protein: CATSRLTPGDTQYF.

A few counts support this clonotype. The genes are TRBV20-1 and TRBJ1-6; D uncertain. This CDR3 spans 14 amino acids. Trimming cost V 7 bases and J 0 bases, with 10 bases left between them. Germline values: CDR1 DFQATT, CDR2 SNEGSKA (reference sequence). As DNA, the CDR3 is TGCAGTGGACACAAGAGCTCCTATAATTCACCCCTCCACTTT. Residues: CSGHKSSYNSPLHF.

V usage is TRBV29-1 and J usage is TRBJ2-7, with TRBD2 matching 7 bases. CDR1 is SQVTM, CDR2 ANQGSEA, per germline. V dropped 6 bases and J dropped 3; count of bases not matched to a gene: 2. This CDR3 region has 11 residues. This chain's CDR3 is CSVAGLYEQYF. The CDR3 region has the DNA TGCAGCGTAGCGGGACTCTACGAGCAGTACTTC.

This clonotype was seen at least ten times. The chain is built from TRBV10-3 and TRBJ2-1; possible D gene TRBD1, 6 bases. Germline V lookup: CDR1 ENHRY, CDR2 SYGVKD. There are 15 residues in the CDR3. V lost 10 bases, J lost 0 bases, and 16 bases lay in between. The CDR3 loop is CATLRDTLSYNEQFF. The CDR3 DNA follows: TGTGCCACCCTTAGGGACACCCTCTCCTACAATGAGCAGTTCTTC.

This clonotype has just a few counts. This chain connects TRBV6-2 or TRBV6-3 to TRBJ1-1, with unresolved D. Germline V CDR1 and CDR2: MNHEY, SVGEGT. The length of the CDR3 is 10 residues. Between the trimmed V and J ends, which lost 0 bases and 7 bases, there was a span of 0 bases. CDR3 coding DNA: TGTGCCAGCAGTTACTCTGAAGCTTTCTTT. Its protein is CASSYSEAFF.

The genes are TRBV30 and TRBJ2-3; unclear D gene. V lost 6 bases and J lost 4, with 11 bases in between. Germline CDR1 is GTSNPN and CDR2 is SVGIG (reference sequence). CDR3 length equals 12 residues. Here the CDR3 reads CACGSNADTQYF. Here the CDR3 DNA reads TGTGCCTGTGGGTCGAATGCAGATACGCAGTATTTT.

This clonotype has at least ten counts. The gene calls are TRBV7-9 and TRBJ2-3; TRBD2 matches at 8 bases. Germline V gene data show CDR1 as SEHNR and CDR2 as FQNEAQ (reference sequence). CDR3 length equals 15 residues. Trimming at V came to 7 bases and at J to 1 base, leaving 7 bases not matched to a gene. The CDR3 is CASTPPTSGTDTQYF. CDR3 nucleotides: TGTGCCAGCACCCCCCCGACTAGCGGCACAGATACGCAGTATTTT.

A few counts support this clonotype. The rearrangement uses TRBV12-3 or TRBV12-4 and TRBJ2-1; D unresolved. Trimming took off 2 bases at V and 5 bases at J, with 7 bases between the two ends. This CDR3 contains 13 residues. Written as DNA, the CDR3 is TGTGCCAGCAGTTTAATTAGGAACAATGAGCAGTTCTTC. It translates to CASSLIRNNEQFF.